This record concerns one T cell receptor beta chain sequence. Data came from immunoSEQ multiplex PCR; TCRdb stores just in-frame clones and leaves some out. The sample includes about 43,000 clones, approximately 92% of them seen just once. Trimming took 8 bases from V and 5 from J; bases not matched to a gene: 6. The germline gives CDR1 MGHDK, CDR2 SYGVNS. The CDR3 is made up of 14 amino acids. The data stem from a study of memory CD8 T cells in hepatitis C reinfection. The wider study: A positive HCV RNA test after two negatives ≥60 days apart defined reinfection.

This sample's time point: late/post reinfection, 12 to 24 weeks after detection. TCR sequencing was done directly ex vivo on sorted cells, without expansion in vitro. The origin of this receptor is a man younger than 35 with hepatitis C virus infection. The sequenced sample was naive CD8+ T cells sorted from blood. The chain is built from TRBV25-1 and TRBJ1-6, with TRBD1 matching over 7 bases. CDR3 sequence reads: CASRRDSHNSPLHF. DNA for the CDR3: TGTGCCAGCCGCCGGGACAGCCATAATTCACCCCTCCACTTT.